The sequence of this T cell receptor beta chain was determined in a study of blood T cell repertoires in COVID-19. Study overall: Sources were T cells, B-cell-depleted T cells, or PBMCs; the material itself was cDNA or gDNA.

This CDR3 comprises 15 residues. The J segment lost 8 bases and the V segment lost 5 bases, leaving 9 bases of the junction unmatched. In germline, CDR1 is SGHVS, CDR2 FNYEAQ. In the original analysis: Amplification of reference gene primers was used by the study to estimate nucleated cell counts. Repertoires were generated with immunoSEQ multiplex PCR, while TCRdb's copy carries only in-frame clones and drops some. For V, J and clone size, that table is used; D and trimming come from the DNA. The sample lists about 140,000 clones, about nine tenths occurring once. Enrolled through a virtual design, the participants were between roughly 18 and 90 years of age and came from fewer than 30 US areas.

This sequence originates from a man aged 55 to 70 who had recovered from COVID-19. The genes are TRBV7-6 and TRBJ2-1, with 10 bases identical to TRBD2. Sequenced sample: PBMCs or T cells enriched from blood (not recorded which). Here the CDR3 reads CASSRAGGPWDEQFF. DNA for the CDR3: TGTGCCAGCAGCCGAGCGGGAGGGCCTTGGGATGAGCAGTTCTTC.